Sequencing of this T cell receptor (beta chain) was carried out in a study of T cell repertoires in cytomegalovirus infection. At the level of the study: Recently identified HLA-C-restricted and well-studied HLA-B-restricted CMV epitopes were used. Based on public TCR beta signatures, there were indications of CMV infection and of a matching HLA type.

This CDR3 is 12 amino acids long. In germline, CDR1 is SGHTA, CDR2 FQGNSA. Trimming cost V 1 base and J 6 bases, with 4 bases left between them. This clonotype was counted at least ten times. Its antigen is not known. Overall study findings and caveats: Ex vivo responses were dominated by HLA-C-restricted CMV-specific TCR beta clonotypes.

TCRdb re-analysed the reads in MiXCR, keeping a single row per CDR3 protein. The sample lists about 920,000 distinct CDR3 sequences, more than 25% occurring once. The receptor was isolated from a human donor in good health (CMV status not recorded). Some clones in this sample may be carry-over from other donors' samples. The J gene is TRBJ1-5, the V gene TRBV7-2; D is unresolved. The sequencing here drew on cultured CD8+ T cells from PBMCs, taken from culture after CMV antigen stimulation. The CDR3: CASSLVTQPQHF. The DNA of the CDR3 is TGTGCCAGCAGCTTAGTAACTCAGCCCCAGCATTTT.